The 4 T cell receptor delta chains below all came from one sample that was sequenced in a study of Vδ1+ human thymocytes. The antigens of these receptors remain unknown. The template was reverse-transcribed extracted RNA. CDR3 amplicons came from multiplex PCR with pooled V-gene forward and constant-region reverse primers. With CATT, TCRdb re-called clones from the multiplex PCR reads. The sample lists approximately 19,000 delta-chain clones; 8% to 10% were seen once. Study-level findings and limits: Highly polyclonal TRG and TRD repertoires with Gaussian CDR3 length distributions appeared in thymus.

Sequencing input: Vdelta1+ gamma-delta thymocytes from the thymus. The subset denotes: FACS-sorted CD3+ TCRalphabeta- TCRVdelta1+ TCRVdelta2- thymocytes. The origin of the receptors is a child in the first two years of life who had congenital heart surgery.

On this clone itself: One end of the junction does not line up with germline, which may come from a read error. The chain joins TRDV1 to TRDJ1; TRDD3 agrees at 9 bases. Germline V gives CDR1 TSWWSYY, CDR2 QGS. The CDR3 is made up of 20 amino acids. CDR3 coding DNA: TGTGCTCTTGGGGAACTCCCCTTTCCTACGTGGGGGGGATACTCCGATGAACTCATCTTT. Translated: CALGELPFPTWGGYSDELIF.

The chain carries TRDV1 and TRDJ1, with D perhaps matching TRDD2 or TRDD3 (7 bases each). The J gene, missing from TCRdb, was assigned here through DNA to germline matching. Trimming took off 6 bases at V and 1 base at J, with 42 bases between the two ends. The germline CDR1 and CDR2 sequences are TSWWSYY and QGS. CDR3 length: 24 amino acids. CDR3 DNA: TGTGCTCTTGGCCACAAATGCACCTTCCTCCAGTCCGGACTGGGGATTTCCGGCACCGATAAACTCATCTTT. Its translation: CALGHKCTFLQSGLGISGTDKLIF.

The sample holds a few counts of this clone. This rearrangement joins TRDV1 to TRDJ1, with 7 positions matching TRDD3. With V trimmed by 5 bases and J by 1 base, 13 bases remained unmatched. The germline V gene encodes CDR1 TSWWSYY and CDR2 QGS. The CDR3 covers 17 residues. CDR3 sequence: CALGKPGLGETTDKLIF. For the CDR3, the DNA is TGTGCTCTTGGGAAACCCGGGTTGGGGGAGACCACCGATAAACTCATCTTT.

The V gene is TRDV1, the J gene TRDJ1; D not resolved. Germline CDR1 TSWWSYY, CDR2 QGS. Deletions cut 2 bases from V and 0 bases from J, with 28 bases between. This CDR3 is 21 amino acids long. The CDR3: CALGEARYIFREHRYTDKLIF. Here the CDR3 DNA reads TGTGCTCTTGGGGAAGCTCGATATATCTTCAGGGAGCATAGGTACACCGATAAACTCATCTTT.